This TCR beta chain was sequenced in a study of brain metastases from non-small cell lung cancer. As for this clone: What it recognizes is unknown.

CDR1 is SNHLY and CDR2 is FYNNEI in the germline V gene. There are 14 residues in the CDR3. The J segment lost 5 bases and the V segment lost 4 bases, leaving 5 bases of the junction unmatched. General observations from the study: Metastases had sparse T cells but largely shared repertoires with primaries. T-cell clones appeared expanded in 64% of brain metastases relative to matched primary tumors. Fewer infiltrating T cells were found in brain metastases than primaries.

TCRdb's table, derived via immunoSEQ multiplex PCR, lists solely in-frame clones and lacks some. The repertoire holds more than 1,500 clones, with 86% as singletons. This receptor was obtained from a donor over 35 with non-small cell lung cancer. The V and J genes are TRBV2 and TRBJ2-1, with 7 bases identical to TRBD1. Material for sequencing was primary lung tumor tissue. CDR3 residues: CASSVRQGDNEQFF. The DNA for the CDR3 is TGTGCCAGCAGTGTTAGACAGGGAGACAATGAGCAGTTCTTC. Full variable domain (remainder filled in from reference TRBV2 and TRBJ2-1): EPEVTQTPSHQVTQMGQEVILRCVPISNHLYFYWYRQILGQKVEFLVSFYNNEISEKSEIFDDQFSVERPDGSNFTLKIRSTKLEDSAMYFCASSVRQGDNEQFFGPGTRLTVL.